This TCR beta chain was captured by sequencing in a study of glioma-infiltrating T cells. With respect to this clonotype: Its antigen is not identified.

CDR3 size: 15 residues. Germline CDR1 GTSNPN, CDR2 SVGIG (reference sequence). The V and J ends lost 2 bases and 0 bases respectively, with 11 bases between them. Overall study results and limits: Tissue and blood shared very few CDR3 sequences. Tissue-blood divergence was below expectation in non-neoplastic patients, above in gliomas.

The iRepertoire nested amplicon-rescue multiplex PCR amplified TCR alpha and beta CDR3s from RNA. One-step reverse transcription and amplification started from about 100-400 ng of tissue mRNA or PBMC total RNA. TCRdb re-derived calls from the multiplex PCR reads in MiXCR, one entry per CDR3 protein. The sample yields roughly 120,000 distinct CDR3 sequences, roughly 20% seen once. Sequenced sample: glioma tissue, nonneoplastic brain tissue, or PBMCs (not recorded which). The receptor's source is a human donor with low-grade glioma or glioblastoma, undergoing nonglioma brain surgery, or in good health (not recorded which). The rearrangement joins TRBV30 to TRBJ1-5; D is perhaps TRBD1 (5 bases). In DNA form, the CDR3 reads TGTGCCTGGAGTAGGGACGGCTATAGCAATCAGCCCCAGCATTTT. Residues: CAWSRDGYSNQPQHF.